Below are 18 T cell receptor beta chains sequenced from a single sample in a study of T cell changes during pregnancy in multiple sclerosis. Profiling relied on immunoSEQ multiplex PCR, and the TCRdb table lists in-frame clones only, not all of them. The sample lists 12,000 to 15,000 clones, over 85% occurring once. The sequencing here drew on peripheral blood, taken in the second trimester of pregnancy. Receptors were obtained from a female donor in good health, enrolled as a control in a pregnancy study.

This clone was found a few times. The genes are TRBV27 and TRBJ2-3, with 7 bases aligning to TRBD2. Trimming took 4 bases from V and 6 from J; bases not matched to a gene: 7. CDR3 length equals 14 residues. Per the germline V gene, CDR1 is MNHEY and CDR2 is SMNVEV (reference sequence). The CDR3 sequence is CASSYLAEKDTQYF. CDR3 nucleotide sequence: TGTGCCAGCAGTTACCTAGCGGAGAAGGATACGCAGTATTTT.

The V and J genes are TRBV6-6 and TRBJ2-5; 7 bases are shared with TRBD2. CDR3 size: 13 residues. The junction had 4 bases not matched to a gene; V was cut back by 6 bases and J by 3 bases. Germline CDR1 MNHNY, CDR2 SVGAGI (reference sequence). DNA for the CDR3: TGTGCCAGCAGCTCACGGGGGGAAGAGACCCAGTACTTC. Translating it yields CASSSRGEETQYF.

The rearrangement links TRBV7-2 to TRBJ1-1; no clear D. The CDR3 runs to 11 residues. The V end was cut by 10 bases, the J end by 0 bases, with 6 bases between. Germline V gene sequence: CDR1 SGHTA, CDR2 FQGNSA. The CDR3: CATAVNTEAFF. DNA of the CDR3: TGTGCCACGGCGGTGAACACTGAAGCTTTCTTT.

DNA of the CDR3: TGTGCCAGCAGTGAACACTATAAGGAGTGGCCCCAGCATTTT. This codes for CASSEHYKEWPQHF. The chain uses TRBV6-1 and TRBJ1-5; D is uncertain. Germline V gives CDR1 MNHNS, CDR2 SASEGT. Between the trimmed V and J ends, which lost 2 bases and 9 bases, there was a span of 14 bases. This CDR3 has 14 amino acids.

V usage is TRBV7-6 and J usage is TRBJ2-7; D is perhaps TRBD2 (5 bases). The CDR3 loop spans 15 amino acids. V lost 0 bases and J lost 5, with 14 bases in between. Per germline, CDR1 SGHVS and CDR2 FNYEAQ. Here the CDR3 reads CASSLADSNGNEQYF. In DNA form, the CDR3 reads TGTGCCAGCAGCTTAGCGGATTCCAACGGGAACGAGCAGTACTTC.

V is TRBV18 and J is TRBJ2-7; TRBD1 matches at 10 bases. There are 16 residues in the CDR3. V trimming: 4 bases; J trimming: 2 bases; junction bases outside the gene matches: 8. CDR1 KGHSH and CDR2 LQKENI come from the germline V gene. CDR3 nucleotide sequence: TGTGCCAGCTCACATCCGGGACAGGGGAAAACCTACGAGCAGTACTTC. Translating gives CASSHPGQGKTYEQYF.

The CDR3 DNA follows: TGTGCCAGCAGTTTATTCCCTGGACAGGGCGGGTATGGCTACACCTTC. It is translated as CASSLFPGQGGYGYTF. The chain links TRBV27 to TRBJ1-2; 8 bases line up with TRBD1. Germline values: CDR1 MNHEY, CDR2 SMNVEV (reference sequence). The CDR3 has 16 residues. V dropped 1 base and J dropped 5; count of bases not matched to a gene: 9.

The chain joins TRBV28 to TRBJ1-5, with D unclear. This CDR3 contains 14 residues. CDR1 is MDHEN and CDR2 is SYDVKM in the germline V gene. V was pared by 3 bases and J by 4 bases, with 10 bases between. CDR3 region: CASSFPGDNQPQHF. The CDR3 coding sequence is TGTGCCAGCAGTTTCCCAGGTGATAATCAGCCCCAGCATTTT.

The chain joins TRBV9 to TRBJ2-4; TRBD2 agrees at 7 bases. The J call is uncertain, as TRBJ2-7 better fits the DNA end. The germline V gene has CDR1 SGDLS and CDR2 YYNGEE. The CDR3 spans 16 residues. CDR3 nucleotides: TGTGCCAGCAGCGTAGCTCCCGGGGGGACTCAAGGCGAGCAGTACTTC. Protein product: CASSVAPGGTQGEQYF.

The chain recombines TRBV28 with TRBJ2-3; 10 bases map to TRBD2. The CDR3 contains 14 residues. Germline V lookup: CDR1 MDHEN, CDR2 SYDVKM. Trimming removed 8 bases from V and 4 bases from J; junction bases left unmatched: 6. This chain's CDR3 is CASDSGGRADTQYF. Here the CDR3 DNA reads TGTGCCAGCGATAGCGGGGGGCGGGCAGATACGCAGTATTTT. The full variable domain, its missing parts supplied by reference TRBV28 and TRBJ2-3, is DVKVTQSSRYLVKRTGEKVFLECVQDMDHENMFWYRQDPGLGLRLIYFSYDVKMKEKGDIPEGYSVSREKKERFSLILESASTNQTSMYLCASDSGGRADTQYFGPGTRLTVL.

The CDR3 protein is CASSLVGLAGGGEQFF. In DNA, the CDR3 is TGCGCCAGCAGCTTGGTAGGACTAGCGGGAGGTGGCGAGCAGTTCTTC. J is TRBJ2-1 and V is TRBV5-1; 14 bases line up with TRBD2. Per germline, CDR1 SGHRS and CDR2 YFSETQ. The CDR3 length is 16 residues. The V and J ends lost 0 bases and 10 bases, in that order; junction bases with no gene match: 6.

The count of this clone is one. The chain is built from TRBV4-2 and TRBJ2-3, with TRBD2 matching over 8 bases. Germline V lookup: CDR1 LGHNA, CDR2 YNFKEQ. V dropped 4 bases and J dropped 3; count of bases not matched to a gene: 9. The CDR3 runs to 16 residues. DNA of the CDR3: TGTGCCAGCAGCCCCGGGGGGGGGCCTGGAACAGATACGCAGTATTTT. This gives the protein CASSPGGGPGTDTQYF.

This chain connects TRBV29-1 to TRBJ2-5, with 7 bases identical to TRBD1. The CDR3 totals 15 residues. Germline CDR1 is SQVTM and CDR2 is ANQGSEA. V shed 7 bases and J 2 bases; nucleotides not matched to a gene: 13. Written as DNA, the CDR3 is TGCAGCGCTGATCCGGGACAGACTTTACAAGAGACCCAGTACTTC. It yields the protein CSADPGQTLQETQYF.

This clone was recorded once. V gene TRBV25-1 combines with J gene TRBJ1-1; TRBD1 matches 7 bases. The CDR3 spans 13 residues. V shed 8 bases, J shed 8 bases, and the junction held 11 bases outside the gene matches. The germline V gene has CDR1 MGHDK and CDR2 SYGVNS. The CDR3 DNA reads as TGTGCCAGCGGTGGACTCCGGGACAGCGAAGCTTTCTTT. Translated: CASGGLRDSEAFF.

The chain recombines TRBV4-2 with TRBJ1-3; D unresolved. The germline V and J ends were trimmed by 10 bases and 7 bases, with 20 bases remaining between them. Germline CDR1 and CDR2: LGHNA and YNFKEQ. The CDR3 covers 14 residues. The CDR3 DNA reads TGTGCCACCCCCGGGAGGCAGCAGAGGAACACCATATATTTT. Protein product: CATPGRQQRNTIYF.

This rearrangement joins TRBV7-9 to TRBJ2-3; 12 nucleotides line up with TRBD2. V lost 5 bases to trimming and J lost 2 bases; unmatched junction nucleotides: 5. Germline CDR1 reads SEHNR; CDR2 reads FQNEAQ (reference sequence). The CDR3 is made up of 16 amino acids. As DNA, the CDR3 is TGTGCCAGCAGCGCCCCTAGCGGGGGGGCCACAGATACGCAGTATTTT. This codes for CASSAPSGGATDTQYF.

The V and J genes are TRBV5-6 and TRBJ2-2; TRBD2 is a possible D gene (5 bases). Trimming took off 6 bases at V and 7 bases at J, with 19 bases between the two ends. This CDR3 region has 15 residues. Germline CDR1 reads SGHDT; CDR2 reads YYEEEE. The DNA for the CDR3 is TGTGCCAGCACCCTGGGGAATAGCGCCTACGGGGAGCTGTTTTTT. It translates to CASTLGNSAYGELFF.

The chain joins TRBV7-8 to TRBJ2-7; TRBD1 agrees at 9 bases. CDR3 length equals 14 residues. Germline trimming cut 1 base from V and 8 bases from J; bases unmatched to any gene: 6. CDR1 and CDR2 (germline): SGHVS, FQNEAQ. CDR3 bases: TGTGCCAGCAGCTTAGGGGGACAGGGTAACCAGCAGTACTTC. This gives the protein CASSLGGQGNQQYF. The entire variable domain, with the rest obtained from reference TRBV7-8 and TRBJ2-7, is as follows: GAGVSQSPRYKVAKRGQDVALRCDPISGHVSLFWYQQALGQGPEFLTYFQNEAQLDKSGLPSDRFFAERPEGSVSTLKIQRTQQEDSAVYLCASSLGGQGNQQYFGPGTRLTVT.